This entry concerns a single T cell receptor beta chain. What it recognizes is unknown. The ends were cut back, 3 bases at V and 4 bases at J, with 12 bases in the middle. Germline assignment: CDR1 SEHNR and CDR2 FQNEAQ (reference sequence). The CDR3 contains 14 residues. This entry is derived from a study of OX40 agonist ivuxolimab in advanced cancers. At the level of the study: Participants, 80% to 90% male, averaged roughly 59 years of age, ranging from about 23 to 80. Partial responses were achieved by three patients, of whom one had hepatocellular carcinoma and two had cutaneous melanoma. Study outcomes and limitations: CD4+ T cells averaged fewer expanded clones than CD8+ T cells.

This table comes from immunoSEQ multiplex PCR, and its TCRdb copy is limited to in-frame clones, with some not included. The table has 75,000 to 95,000 clones, roughly 90% seen once. The gene calls are TRBV7-9 and TRBJ1-1, with D possibly TRBD1 on 5 matching bases. The source is an adult with an advanced solid tumor such as melanoma, head and neck, liver or kidney cancer. Specimen: CD4+ or CD8+ T cells sorted from blood, collected in a trial of the OX40 agonist ivuxolimab. The CDR3 spells CASSFVQGGTEAFF. For the CDR3, the DNA is TGTGCCAGCAGCTTCGTGCAGGGTGGCACTGAAGCTTTCTTT.